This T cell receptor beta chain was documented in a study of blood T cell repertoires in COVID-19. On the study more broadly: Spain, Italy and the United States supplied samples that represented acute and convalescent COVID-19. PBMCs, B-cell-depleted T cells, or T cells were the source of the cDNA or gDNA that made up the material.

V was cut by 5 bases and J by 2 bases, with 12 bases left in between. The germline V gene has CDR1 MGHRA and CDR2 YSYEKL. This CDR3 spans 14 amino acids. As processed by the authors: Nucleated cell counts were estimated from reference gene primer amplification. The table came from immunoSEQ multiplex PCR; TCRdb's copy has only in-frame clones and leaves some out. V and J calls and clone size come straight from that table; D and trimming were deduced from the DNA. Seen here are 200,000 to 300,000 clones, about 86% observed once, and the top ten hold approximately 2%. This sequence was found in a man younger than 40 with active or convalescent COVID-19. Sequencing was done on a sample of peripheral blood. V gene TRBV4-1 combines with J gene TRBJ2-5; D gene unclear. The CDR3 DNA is TGCGCCAGCAGCGAGAGCCTAGGTCAAGAGACCCAGTACTTC. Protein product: CASSESLGQETQYF.